The source of this T cell receptor beta chain is a study of shared T cell receptors in the human thymus. Assay: immunoSEQ multiplex PCR; the TCRdb copy retains only in-frame clones and omits some. Altogether approximately 490,000 clones are present, 75% to 85% being singletons, with the ten largest covering about 0.014%. The CDR3 contains 14 residues. Trimming left V 1 base short and J 8 bases short, with 12 bases between. Germline V lookup: CDR1 SGHKS, CDR2 YYEKEE (reference sequence). These data also featured in a second study, about human thymus T cells. According to that study: The donors were infants in Finland with congenital heart defects, otherwise immunologically healthy. Thymic and blood repertoires appeared to display a bias in their usage of V and J genes. Highly overlapping thymic repertoires among unrelated individuals were reported in related research.

The V gene is TRBV5-5, the J gene TRBJ1-4; maybe TRBD1 (5 bases). Source material: thymocytes. The receptor comes from a boy in the first two years of life with a congenital heart defect. Written as DNA, the CDR3 is TGTGCCAGCAGCTTGCACCAGGGTGGGGAAAAACTGTTTTTT. Translated, it gives CASSLHQGGEKLFF.